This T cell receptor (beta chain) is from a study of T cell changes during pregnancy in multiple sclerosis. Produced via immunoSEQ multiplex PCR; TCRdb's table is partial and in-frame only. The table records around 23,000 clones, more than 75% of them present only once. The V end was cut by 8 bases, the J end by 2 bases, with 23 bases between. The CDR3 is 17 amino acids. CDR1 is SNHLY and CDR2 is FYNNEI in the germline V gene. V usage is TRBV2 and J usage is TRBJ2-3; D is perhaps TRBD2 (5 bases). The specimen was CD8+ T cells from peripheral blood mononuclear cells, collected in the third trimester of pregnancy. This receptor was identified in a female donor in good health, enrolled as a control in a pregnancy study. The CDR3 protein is CASGQKSLASLTDTQYF. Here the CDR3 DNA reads TGTGCCAGCGGCCAAAAGTCCCTAGCCTCACTCACAGATACGCAGTATTTT.